Shown below are 16 T cell receptor beta chains from a single sample sequenced in a study of PD-1 blockade in classical Hodgkin lymphoma. Relapses following autologous stem cell transplantation were seen in all patients, with brentuximab vedotin exposure varying. The protocol was immunoSEQ multiplex PCR, while the TCRdb copy is restricted to in-frame clones and leaves out a portion. The sample lists approximately 60,000 clones; 90% were seen once. The sample was peripheral blood mononuclear cells (PBMCs), taken at baseline. Receptors originate from a human donor with classical Hodgkin lymphoma.

The genes are TRBV28 and TRBJ2-3; 8 bases are a match to TRBD2. The germline V gene encodes CDR1 MDHEN and CDR2 SYDVKM. The V segment lost 2 bases and the J segment 1 base; nucleotides outside the gene matches: 2. The CDR3 contains 15 residues. The CDR3 DNA sequence: TGTGCCAGCAGTTTAGGGCGGGGGGGCACAGATACGCAGTATTTT. It yields the protein CASSLGRGGTDTQYF.

V is TRBV4-2 and J is TRBJ2-1; possibly TRBD1 for D (5 bases). The length of the CDR3 is 13 residues. V lost 1 base and J 8 bases, leaving 9 bases between the germline ends. Germline CDR1 is LGHNA and CDR2 is YNFKEQ. The CDR3 here is CASSQGGSHEQFF. In nucleotides, the CDR3 is TGTGCCAGCAGCCAAGGGGGCTCCCATGAGCAGTTCTTC.

The J gene is TRBJ2-3, the V gene TRBV29-1; 10 bases map to TRBD2. The germline gives CDR1 SQVTM, CDR2 ANQGSEA. The CDR3 spans 15 residues. V trimming: 4 bases; J trimming: 3 bases; junction bases outside the gene matches: 7. In DNA form, the CDR3 reads TGCAGCGTTGCTAAACCACTAGCGGGAACAGATACGCAGTATTTT. Its protein is CSVAKPLAGTDTQYF.

The gene calls are TRBV27 and TRBJ2-3, with 12 bases fitting TRBD2. Trimming at V came to 3 bases and at J to 3 bases, leaving 4 bases not matched to a gene. CDR3 length: 16 amino acids. CDR1 is MNHEY and CDR2 is SMNVEV in the germline V gene (reference sequence). In DNA form, the CDR3 reads TGTGCCAGCAGTTTGCTGACTAGCGGGGGTACAGATACGCAGTATTTT. It yields the protein CASSLLTSGGTDTQYF.

V is TRBV27 and J is TRBJ2-7; tentative D call: TRBD2 (5 bases). Germline V gene lookup returns CDR1 MNHEY and CDR2 SMNVEV (reference sequence). CDR3 length: 11 residues. Between the trimmed V and J ends, which lost 7 bases and 7 bases, there was a span of 11 bases. CDR3 residues: CASTNTGEQYF. DNA for the CDR3: TGTGCCAGCACCAACACGGGGGAGCAGTACTTC.

The rearrangement joins TRBV6-5 to TRBJ1-5; possibly TRBD1 for D (5 bases). The V end was cut by 2 bases, the J end by 7 bases, with 9 bases between. This CDR3 is built from 13 residues. The V gene's germline CDR1 is MNHEY and CDR2 SVGAGI. CDR3 sequence (DNA): TGTGCCAGCAGTTACGGGGGGAACCAGCCCCAGCATTTT. Encoded protein: CASSYGGNQPQHF.

The chain has TRBV7-9 and TRBJ2-1, with 7 bases identical to TRBD1. The CDR3 is made up of 17 amino acids. V shed 3 bases and J 3 bases; nucleotides not matched to a gene: 11. From germline, CDR1 is SEHNR and CDR2 FQNEAQ (reference sequence). The CDR3 coding sequence is TGTGCCAGCAGCTTGGGGGACAGAGAAGGAGTCTACAATGAGCAGTTCTTC. This codes for CASSLGDREGVYNEQFF.

The chain combines TRBV30 with TRBJ2-7; the D is unclear. CDR1 is GTSNPN, CDR2 SVGIG, per germline (reference sequence). The CDR3 has 14 amino acids. The V end was cut by 2 bases, the J end by 3 bases, with 14 bases between. CDR3 protein: CAWSRADLNYEQYF. The CDR3 bases are TGTGCCTGGAGTAGGGCAGACCTCAACTACGAGCAGTACTTC.

The table lists this clone with a count of one. The chain carries TRBV19 and TRBJ2-6; D is unclear. The length of the CDR3 is 15 residues. CDR1 is LNHDA, CDR2 SQIVND, per germline (reference sequence). The germline V and J ends were trimmed by 10 bases and 1 base, with 14 bases remaining between them. CDR3 DNA: TGTGCCACTCTGGCTTTTCGATCTGGGGCCAACGTCCTGACTTTC. The encoded protein is CATLAFRSGANVLTF.

CDR3 in amino acids: CASSGQLGGAYNEQFF. CDR3 DNA sequence: TGTGCCAGCAGTGGCCAATTGGGGGGCGCTTACAATGAGCAGTTCTTC. The chain joins TRBV27 to TRBJ2-1; perhaps D is TRBD1 or TRBD2 (6 bases each). The CDR3 runs to 16 residues. Germline V gene data show CDR1 as MNHEY and CDR2 as SMNVEV (reference sequence). Trimming left V 5 bases short and J 4 bases short, with 18 bases between.

This sequence joins TRBV6-1 and TRBJ1-2; D gene uncertain. The germline V gene has CDR1 MNHNS and CDR2 SASEGT. The CDR3 extends over 11 amino acids. Trimming shortened V by 2 bases and J by 2 bases, and 0 bases separated the two germline ends. The CDR3 loop reads CASSENYGYTF. The CDR3 DNA sequence: TGTGCCAGCAGTGAAAACTATGGCTACACCTTC.

J is TRBJ2-5 and V is TRBV7-9; D possibly corresponds to TRBD1 (6 bases). From germline, CDR1 is SEHNR and CDR2 FQNEAQ (reference sequence). This CDR3 region has 14 residues. Trimming took 4 bases from V and 2 from J, leaving 11 bases between them. CDR3: CASSSRQEQETQYF. In DNA form, the CDR3 reads TGTGCCAGCAGCTCTAGACAGGAACAAGAGACCCAGTACTTC.

The rearrangement links TRBV5-6 to TRBJ1-2; D unclear. This CDR3 is 16 amino acids long. Per germline, CDR1 SGHDT and CDR2 YYEEEE. V lost 0 bases to trimming and J lost 3 bases, with 15 bases between them. CDR3 sequence reads: CASSLGGGPPDYGYTF. The DNA of the CDR3 is TGTGCCAGCAGCTTGGGGGGTGGGCCCCCGGACTATGGCTACACCTTC.

There are a few counts of this clone. CDR3: CASSLKSSYNSPLHF. CDR3 coding DNA: TGTGCCAGCAGCCTAAAGAGCTCCTATAATTCACCCCTCCACTTT. The J gene is TRBJ1-6, the V gene TRBV11-2; D remains unclear. Trimming removed 5 bases from V and 0 bases from J, with 8 bases in between. CDR3 length equals 15 residues. Germline V gene sequence: CDR1 SGHAT, CDR2 FQNNGV.

J is TRBJ1-5 and V is TRBV28; no firm D call. The V and J ends lost 6 bases and 1 base respectively, with 25 bases between them. CDR3 length: 19 amino acids. Germline V CDR1 and CDR2: MDHEN, SYDVKM. In nucleotides, the CDR3 is TGTGCCAGCAGCAAACTTGTATTTCAGGACCTTGGGAGCAATCAGCCCCAGCATTTT. It encodes CASSKLVFQDLGSNQPQHF.

The chain is built from TRBV28 and TRBJ1-1; 8 bases are shared with TRBD1. Germline assignment: CDR1 MDHEN and CDR2 SYDVKM. The length of the CDR3 is 15 residues. Unmatched junction bases numbered 5, after V lost 2 bases and J lost 3 bases. The CDR3 bases are TGTGCCAGCAGTTTAACGACAGGGGTGGACACTGAAGCTTTCTTT. Translated, it gives CASSLTTGVDTEAFF.